Listed below are T cell receptor beta chains from one sample, sequenced in a study of T cells in localized non-small cell lung cancer. The method was immunoSEQ multiplex PCR; TCRdb's version includes in-frame clones alone and lacks a portion of them. The sample lists approximately 46,000 clones, about 76% occurring once. Material: peripheral blood mononuclear cells, obtained before any cancer treatment. The source of these receptors is a man aged 35 to 69 with stage III lung adenocarcinoma. CDR3s include the opening cysteine and the closing phenylalanine or tryptophan. The order of the fields is V gene, CDR3 protein.

v_gene: TRBV15; CDR3aa: CATSRGADYGYTF
v_gene: TRBV10-3; CDR3aa: CATAGSGGTVSGNTIYF
v_gene: TRBV5-1; CDR3aa: CASTSGGVNYGYTF
v_gene: TRBV19; CDR3aa: CASSAQGADYGYTF
v_gene: TRBV19; CDR3aa: CASSPRGAGSPLHF
v_gene: TRBV25-1; CDR3aa: CASSAPRGAGYGYTF
v_gene: TRBV5-1; CDR3aa: CASSGDVSNTGELFF
v_gene: TRBV28; CDR3aa: CASGTTGPNYGYTF
v_gene: TRBV5-6; CDR3aa: CASSFTGPATEQYF
v_gene: TRBV11-3; CDR3aa: CASSWGQGHTEAFF
v_gene: TRBV2; CDR3aa: CASTRDRGEQYF
v_gene: TRBV18; CDR3aa: CASSPPDRDHEKLFF
v_gene: TRBV5-4; CDR3aa: CASSFEGGGIFSYNEQFF
v_gene: TRBV9; CDR3aa: CASSAGDLGGRETQYF
v_gene: TRBV15; CDR3aa: CATSGRGEESFSYEQYF
v_gene: TRBV5-1; CDR3aa: CASSLAQTAREQFF
v_gene: TRBV7-8; CDR3aa: CASSLVGGVNTGELFF
v_gene: TRBV7-8; CDR3aa: CASSFERDRLRETQYF
v_gene: TRBV4-1; CDR3aa: CASSQATGGGDYNEQFF
v_gene: TRBV5-1; CDR3aa: CASSWTRTGRDTQYF
v_gene: TRBV7-2; CDR3aa: CASSLVTGGNTIYF